A single sample is the source of the 19 T cell receptor beta chains below, sequenced in a study of T cell responses to AZD1222 COVID-19 vaccine. Only in-frame clones appear in the TCRdb table, and some are missing; sequencing was by immunoSEQ multiplex PCR. The sample records around 100,000 clones, approximately 84% being singletons. The source was peripheral blood, collected on day 0 of AZD1222 vaccination. These TCRs come from an adult in good health.

This clone was counted a few times. The V call is TRBV2, the J call TRBJ2-7; 13 bases are shared with TRBD2. The ends lost 6 bases at V and 0 bases at J; junction bases unmatched: 8. Looked up from germline, CDR1 is SNHLY and CDR2 is FYNNEI. The CDR3 is made up of 17 amino acids. CDR3 sequence reads: CASRWTSGGRDSYEQYF. DNA of the CDR3: TGTGCCAGCAGATGGACTAGCGGGGGCCGGGACTCCTACGAGCAGTACTTC. Full variable domain (rest looked up from reference TRBV2 and TRBJ2-7): EPEVTQTPSHQVTQMGQEVILRCVPISNHLYFYWYRQILGQKVEFLVSFYNNEISEKSEIFDDQFSVERPDGSNFTLKIRSTKLEDSAMYFCASRWTSGGRDSYEQYFGPGTRLTVT.

The chain carries TRBV28 and TRBJ1-2; 7 nucleotides match TRBD1. Germline assignment: CDR1 MDHEN and CDR2 SYDVKM. The CDR3 covers 19 residues. Trimming at V came to 11 bases and at J to 1 base, leaving 25 bases not matched to a gene. CDR3 sequence: CAHDQQGRPGQAHNYGYTF. The CDR3, as DNA: TGTGCCCACGATCAGCAGGGCCGACCAGGACAGGCCCATAACTATGGCTACACCTTC.

The chain employs TRBV12-3 or TRBV12-4 and TRBJ1-2, with D maybe TRBD1 (5 bases). V was clipped by 3 bases and J by 4 bases, with 9 bases between them. The CDR3 consists of 13 residues. CDR3 region: CASSFRGSYGYTF. CDR3 nucleotide sequence: TGTGCCAGCAGTTTCCGGGGGAGCTATGGCTACACCTTC.

The rearrangement joins TRBV11-3 to TRBJ1-6; TRBD1 is a possible D gene (5 bases). The germline gives CDR1 SGHNT, CDR2 YENEEA. Trimming removed 2 bases at V and 6 bases at J, with 11 bases between. This CDR3 is 15 amino acids long. Here the CDR3 DNA reads TGTGCCAGCAGCTTAATCCAGGGCGGTAATTCACCCCTCCACTTT. Protein: CASSLIQGGNSPLHF. Filled out from reference TRBV11-3 and TRBJ1-6, the complete variable domain reads EAGVVQSPRYKIIEKKQPVAFWCNPISGHNTLYWYLQNLGQGPELLIRYENEEAVDDSQLPKDRFSAERLKGVDSTLKIQPAELGDSAVYLCASSLIQGGNSPLHFGNGTRLTVT.

This clone was seen a handful of times. The V call is TRBV20-1, the J call TRBJ2-7; D is uncertain. This CDR3 spans 12 amino acids. V was pared by 3 bases and J by 6 bases, with 12 bases between. The V gene's germline CDR1 is DFQATT and CDR2 SNEGSKA (reference sequence). CDR3 sequence: CSASALAFEQYF. For the CDR3, the DNA is TGCAGTGCTAGTGCCTTAGCTTTCGAGCAGTACTTC.

The chain recombines TRBV19 with TRBJ2-2; D unclear. Germline assignment: CDR1 LNHDA and CDR2 SQIVND (reference sequence). The germline V and J ends were trimmed by 10 bases and 6 bases, with 9 bases remaining between them. This CDR3 is built from 11 residues. CDR3 DNA sequence: TGTGCCAAAAGGGCGTCCGGGGAGCTGTTTTTT. The encoded protein is CAKRASGELFF. Drawing the rest from reference TRBV19 and TRBJ2-2, the complete variable domain is DGGITQSPKYLFRKEGQNVTLSCEQNLNHDAMYWYRQDPGQGLRLIYYSQIVNDFQKGDIAEGYSVSREKKESFPLTVTSAQKNPTAFYLCAKRASGELFFGEGSRLTVL.

The chain joins TRBV27 to TRBJ2-1, with TRBD1 identical over 9 bases. J was trimmed by 4 bases and V by 5 bases; bases with no gene match: 6. CDR1 and CDR2 from the germline V gene are MNHEY and SMNVEV (reference sequence). The CDR3 sequence is 15 residues long. The CDR3: CASSLTGGAYNEQFF. The CDR3 nucleotides read TGTGCCAGCAGTCTAACAGGGGGCGCATACAATGAGCAGTTCTTC.

The rearrangement uses TRBV6-2 or TRBV6-3 and TRBJ2-5, with D hard to call. V shed 6 bases and J shed 1 base, with 18 bases lying between them. Germline assignment: CDR1 MNHEY and CDR2 SVGEGT. The CDR3 is 16 amino acids. CDR3 amino acids: CASSPPDILLQETQYF. CDR3 coding DNA: TGTGCCAGCAGCCCCCCTGACATCCTTCTCCAAGAGACCCAGTACTTC.

The rearrangement uses TRBV30 and TRBJ1-2; TRBD1 might be the D (6 bases). Between the trimmed V and J ends, which lost 8 bases and 1 base, there was a span of 20 bases. The germline V gene encodes CDR1 GTSNPN and CDR2 SVGIG (reference sequence). The CDR3 has 15 amino acids. DNA of the CDR3: TGTGCCCGATCATTGGGGGGCGCGGTTAACTATGGCTACACCTTC. As protein: CARSLGGAVNYGYTF.

This chain connects TRBV9 to TRBJ1-3, with a weak D call TRBD1 (5 bases). Germline assignment: CDR1 SGDLS and CDR2 YYNGEE. Trimming stripped 3 bases from V and 0 bases from J, with 10 bases between. CDR3 length: 15 amino acids. The CDR3 here is CASSERRDSGNTIYF. The CDR3 coding sequence is TGTGCCAGCAGCGAACGCAGGGACTCTGGAAACACCATATATTTT.

The CDR3 DNA follows: TGTGCCAGCAGCCAACCACAAAAACAGAGCTCTGGAAACACCATATATTTT. Translated: CASSQPQKQSSGNTIYF. The rearrangement uses TRBV7-2 and TRBJ1-3; D not certain. Deletions cut 5 bases from V and 0 bases from J, with 17 bases between. This CDR3 is built from 17 residues. Germline V gene sequence: CDR1 SGHTA, CDR2 FQGNSA.

As regards this clone: The same CDR3 is also encoded by other DNA sequences in this sample. V gene TRBV7-9 combines with J gene TRBJ2-2, with a tentative D call TRBD1 (6 bases). The germline CDR1 and CDR2 sequences are SEHNR and FQNEAQ (reference sequence). The CDR3 totals 18 residues. V lost 5 bases and J lost 3, with 22 bases in between. CDR3 bases: TGTGCCAGCAGCCCGGACAGAAGCCGACCCTTTTACACCGGGGAGCTGTTTTTT. Residues: CASSPDRSRPFYTGELFF.

The chain links TRBV11-2 to TRBJ2-2, with a weak D call TRBD2 (5 bases). Trimming shortened V by 5 bases and J by 1 base, and 20 bases separated the two germline ends. Per the germline V gene, CDR1 is SGHAT and CDR2 is FQNNGV. The CDR3 runs 18 residues. CDR3 amino acids: CASSVTALAAQNTGELFF. CDR3 bases: TGTGCCAGCAGCGTTACCGCCCTAGCCGCCCAGAACACCGGGGAGCTGTTTTTT.

This clone was picked up one time. The chain couples TRBV4-1 to TRBJ2-7, with 12 nucleotides matching TRBD1. Germline trimming cut 4 bases from V and 3 bases from J; bases unmatched to any gene: 4. The CDR3 runs to 15 residues. Germline CDR1 and CDR2: MGHRA and YSYEKL. CDR3 DNA: TGCGCCAGCAGCCCGGGACAGGGGGCAGGCTACGAGCAGTACTTC. It translates to CASSPGQGAGYEQYF.

Here the CDR3 DNA reads TGTGCCAGCCATAAGGACAGGGGGCGCGACTATGGCTACACCTTC. It translates to CASHKDRGRDYGYTF. The chain links TRBV6-5 to TRBJ1-2; 11 nucleotides match TRBD1. Germline V gene lookup returns CDR1 MNHEY and CDR2 SVGAGI. V lost 8 bases and J lost 3; bases outside the gene matches: 8. The CDR3 sequence is 15 residues long.

The V call is TRBV28, the J call TRBJ1-2; tentatively, D is TRBD1 (5 bases). The CDR3 length is 14 residues. V was cut by 4 bases and J by 5 bases, with 14 bases left in between. The germline V gene encodes CDR1 MDHEN and CDR2 SYDVKM. The CDR3 here is CASSSLWDEYGYTF. In nucleotides, the CDR3 is TGTGCCAGCAGTTCTCTTTGGGACGAGTATGGCTACACCTTC.

The chain links TRBV6-1 to TRBJ1-3, with D possibly TRBD1 on 5 matching bases. Deletions cut 4 bases from V and 6 bases from J, with 10 bases between. The V gene's germline CDR1 is MNHNS and CDR2 SASEGT. CDR3 length equals 13 residues. CDR3 bases: TGTGCCAGCAGTGCAGGGCCCGCAAACACCATATATTTT. It encodes CASSAGPANTIYF.

The chain joins TRBV29-1 to TRBJ1-2; perhaps TRBD1 as D (5 bases). The CDR3 loop spans 12 amino acids. V was pared by 6 bases and J by 3 bases, with 11 bases between. Germline V CDR1 and CDR2: SQVTM, ANQGSEA. Here the CDR3 reads CSVGDGYYGYTF. The CDR3 DNA reads TGCAGCGTCGGGGACGGTTACTATGGCTACACCTTC.

This rearrangement joins TRBV27 to TRBJ2-5; 9 positions agree with TRBD2. The V segment lost 4 bases and the J segment 9 bases; nucleotides outside the gene matches: 18. The CDR3 is 17 amino acids. The germline V gene encodes CDR1 MNHEY and CDR2 SMNVEV (reference sequence). CDR3 nucleotides: TGTGCCAGCAGTTATGTGCCAGGGGTAGCGGGAGTGGTGGCCCAGTACTTC. Protein product: CASSYVPGVAGVVAQYF.